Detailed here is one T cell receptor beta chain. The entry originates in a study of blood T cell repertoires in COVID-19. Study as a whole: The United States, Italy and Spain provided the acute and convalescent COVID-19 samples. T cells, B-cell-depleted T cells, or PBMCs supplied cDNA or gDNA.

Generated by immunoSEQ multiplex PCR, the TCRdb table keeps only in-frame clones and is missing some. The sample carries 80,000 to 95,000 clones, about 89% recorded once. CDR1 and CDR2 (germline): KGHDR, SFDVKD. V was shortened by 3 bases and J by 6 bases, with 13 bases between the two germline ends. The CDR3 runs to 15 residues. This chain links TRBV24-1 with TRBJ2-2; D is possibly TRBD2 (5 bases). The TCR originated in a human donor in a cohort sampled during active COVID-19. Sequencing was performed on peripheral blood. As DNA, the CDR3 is TGTGCCACCAGTGATCCGGGAAGAACCTCCGGGGAGCTGTTTTTT. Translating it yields CATSDPGRTSGELFF.